Listed here are 21 T cell receptor beta chains from one sample, sequenced in a study of healthy donors' naive CD4 and CD8 T cells. Each TCR library used around 0.5 ug of total RNA and a linear amplification protocol. TCRdb analysed the reads with MiXCR anew, one entry per CDR3 protein. The sample has roughly 200,000 distinct CDR3 sequences, 74% seen once. Sample: naive CD4+ and CD8+ T cells sorted from blood, pooled from several donors. These receptors were collected from a pool of human donors in good health; the sample pools cells from several healthy donors.

The rearrangement uses TRBV19 and TRBJ1-2; D ambiguous. This CDR3 has 14 residues. CDR1 and CDR2 from the germline V gene are LNHDA and SQIVND (reference sequence). V was clipped by 5 bases and J by 1 base, with 11 bases between them. CDR3 sequence: CASSPKTDNYGYTF. CDR3 coding DNA: TGTGCCAGTAGTCCGAAGACGGATAACTATGGCTACACCTTC.

CDR3 bases: TGTGCCAGCAGTTACGTAGGCGGCAGCTATGGCTACACCTTC. Protein sequence: CASSYVGGSYGYTF. V gene TRBV6-5 combines with J gene TRBJ1-2, with D uncertain. V was cut by 2 bases and J by 4 bases, with 11 bases left in between. The CDR3 runs to 14 residues. Germline loops: CDR1 MNHEY, CDR2 SVGAGI.

The V gene is TRBV7-8, the J gene TRBJ2-1, with 8 nucleotides matching TRBD1. The length of the CDR3 is 15 residues. J lost 8 bases, V lost 1 base, and 7 bases had no gene match. CDR1 is SGHVS and CDR2 is FQNEAQ in the germline V gene. This CDR3 reads CASSLGTGRRYEQFF. Here the CDR3 DNA reads TGTGCCAGCAGCTTAGGGACAGGGAGGAGGTATGAGCAGTTCTTC.

This clonotype was picked up a small number of times. The gene calls are TRBV29-1 and TRBJ1-2; no firm D call. In germline, CDR1 is SQVTM, CDR2 ANQGSEA. This CDR3 is 9 amino acids long. V lost 7 bases, J lost 10 bases, and 10 bases lay in between. This CDR3 reads CSGGEDYTF. In DNA, the CDR3 is TGCAGCGGTGGGGAGGACTACACCTTC.

A note on this clonotype: Mismatch with germline at one junction end may stem from a read error. This rearrangement joins TRBV12-3 or TRBV12-4 to TRBJ2-1; the match to TRBD1 covers 8 bases. The CDR3 length is 13 residues. Here the CDR3 reads CASSLDNGQGDLF. The CDR3 nucleotides are TGTGCCAGCAGTTTAGATAATGGACAGGGAGACCTCTTC.

The chain uses TRBV5-4 and TRBJ2-1, with D possibly being TRBD2 (6 bases). The V gene's germline CDR1 is SGHNT and CDR2 YYREEE (reference sequence). The CDR3 is 15 amino acids. The V and J ends lost 0 bases and 12 bases respectively, with 19 bases between them. The CDR3 sequence: CASSLGSGSDLVQFF. CDR3 nucleotide sequence: TGTGCCAGCAGCTTGGGTAGCGGATCTGATTTAGTGCAGTTCTTC.

This clonotype was counted once. This chain joins TRBV4-3 and TRBJ2-3; the match to TRBD2 covers 9 bases. Looked up from germline, CDR1 is LGHNA and CDR2 is YSLEER. The V segment lost 0 bases and the J segment 5 bases; nucleotides outside the gene matches: 6. CDR3 length: 16 residues. CDR3 nucleotides: TGCGCCAGCAGCCAAGATCTAGCGGGGTTTCAAGATACGCAGTATTTT. Amino acid sequence: CASSQDLAGFQDTQYF.

The chain links TRBV29-1 to TRBJ1-5; D not certain. Germline CDR1 and CDR2: SQVTM and ANQGSEA. V lost 4 bases and J lost 5, with 12 bases in between. This CDR3 contains 13 residues. The CDR3 region is CSVVPTADQPQHF. The CDR3, as DNA: TGCAGCGTTGTCCCCACGGCAGATCAGCCCCAGCATTTT.

This chain connects TRBV11-2 to TRBJ2-7; the match to TRBD2 covers 11 bases. From germline, CDR1 is SGHAT and CDR2 FQNNGV. The J segment lost 4 bases and the V segment lost 5 bases, leaving 7 bases of the junction unmatched. This CDR3 region has 15 residues. The chain's CDR3 is CASSPRWTSGYEQYV. CDR3 nucleotide sequence: TGTGCCAGCAGCCCCAGGTGGACTAGCGGGTACGAGCAGTACGTC.

This chain uses TRBV6-2 or TRBV6-3 with TRBJ2-7; tentatively, D is TRBD2 (6 bases). V was cut by 6 bases and J by 6 bases, with 21 bases left in between. CDR3 length equals 15 residues. Germline V lookup: CDR1 MNHEY, CDR2 SVGEGT. Here the CDR3 reads CASRHPGRGTGEQYF. The CDR3 DNA follows: TGTGCCAGCAGGCATCCGGGACGGGGGACGGGCGAGCAGTACTTC.

The V call is TRBV6-5, the J call TRBJ1-1, with TRBD1 identical over 7 bases. V gave up 7 bases and J gave up 4 bases; unmatched junction bases: 6. This CDR3 is built from 13 residues. Germline assignment: CDR1 MNHEY and CDR2 SVGAGI. CDR3 loop: CASTGTVSTEAFF. The CDR3 DNA follows: TGTGCCAGCACTGGGACAGTGAGCACTGAAGCTTTCTTT.

This clonotype has just one count. The chain couples TRBV5-1 to TRBJ2-1, with unresolved D. The CDR3 is made up of 15 amino acids. CDR1 SGHRS and CDR2 YFSETQ come from the germline V gene. The V and J ends lost 5 bases and 5 bases respectively, with 17 bases between them. The CDR3 DNA reads TGCGCCAGCAGTCGTACGGTTCCCTCAAACAATGAGCAGTTCTTC. It yields the protein CASSRTVPSNNEQFF.

To note about this clonotype: The junction differs from germline at one of its ends, possibly a read error. The gene calls are TRBV24-1 and TRBJ1-1, with D perhaps TRBD1 (6 bases). This CDR3 contains 14 residues. Germline values: CDR1 KGHDR, CDR2 SFDVKD. CDR3 nucleotides: TGTGCCACCCGGGCGGGGGCAAGGGATACTGAGGCTTTCTTT. This sequence encodes CATRAGARDTEAFF.

The V and J genes are TRBV6-2 or TRBV6-3 and TRBJ2-2, with no clear D. This CDR3 has 18 residues. V was clipped by 4 bases and J by 1 base, with 19 bases between them. Germline V lookup: CDR1 MNHEY, CDR2 SVGEGT. The CDR3 spells CASSSPYLQIQNTGELFF. The CDR3 coding sequence is TGTGCCAGCAGTTCTCCATATCTCCAAATTCAGAACACCGGGGAGCTGTTTTTT.

The chain recombines TRBV29-1 with TRBJ2-7; the match to TRBD1 covers 8 bases. There are 11 residues in the CDR3. CDR1 and CDR2 from the germline V gene are SQVTM and ANQGSEA. Losses at the gene ends were 7 bases for V and 7 bases for J; bases not matched to a gene: 6. The CDR3 DNA reads as TGCAGCGGGGACAGGCCACTGGAGCAGTACGTC. Its translation: CSGDRPLEQYV.

The genes are TRBV6-5 and TRBJ2-7; D possibly corresponds to TRBD1 (6 bases). The CDR3 consists of 13 residues. Looked up from germline, CDR1 is MNHEY and CDR2 is SVGAGI. Trimming stripped 6 bases from V and 3 bases from J, with 12 bases between. The CDR3 DNA reads as TGTGCCAGCAGCCCCGGGACATACTACGAGCAGTACTTC. Amino acid sequence: CASSPGTYYEQYF.

The J gene is TRBJ2-5, the V gene TRBV5-1, with 11 bases lining up with TRBD2. V shed 6 bases, J shed 4 bases, and the junction held 8 bases outside the gene matches. The CDR3 sequence is 15 residues long. The germline V gene has CDR1 SGHRS and CDR2 YFSETQ. The CDR3 loop reads CASMQTSGVRETQYF. Written as DNA, the CDR3 is TGCGCCAGCATGCAGACTAGCGGGGTAAGAGAGACCCAGTACTTC. Drawing the rest from reference TRBV5-1 and TRBJ2-5, the complete variable domain is KAGVTQTPRYLIKTRGQQVTLSCSPISGHRSVSWYQQTPGQGLQFLFEYFSETQRNKGNFPGRFSGRQFSNSRSEMNVSTLELGDSALYLCASMQTSGVRETQYFGPGTRLLVL.

The V call is TRBV18, the J call TRBJ1-1; D call uncertain. The CDR3 runs to 10 residues. V shed 6 bases and J shed 7 bases, with 6 bases lying between them. Germline assignment: CDR1 KGHSH and CDR2 LQKENI. The DNA of the CDR3 is TGTGCCAGCTCCCAAAATGAAGCTTTCTTT. This codes for CASSQNEAFF.

V usage is TRBV27 and J usage is TRBJ2-7; tentatively, D is TRBD1 (6 bases). Trimming shortened V by 3 bases and J by 0 bases, and 12 bases separated the two germline ends. Germline CDR1 is MNHEY and CDR2 is SMNVEV (reference sequence). The CDR3 extends over 15 amino acids. The CDR3 sequence is CASSFGTGSSYEQYF. CDR3 coding DNA: TGTGCCAGCAGTTTTGGAACAGGGAGCTCCTACGAGCAGTACTTC.

J is TRBJ2-7 and V is TRBV11-1; D not resolved. The CDR3 loop spans 12 amino acids. V was pared by 2 bases and J by 0 bases, with 2 bases between. Germline assignment: CDR1 SGHAT and CDR2 FQDESV (reference sequence). CDR3 sequence (DNA): TGTGCCAGCAGCTTAAACTCCTACGAGCAGTACGTC. It is translated as CASSLNSYEQYV.

The V gene is TRBV27, the J gene TRBJ2-7; the match to TRBD2 covers 8 bases. The V gene end was trimmed by 5 bases and the J gene end by 2 bases; junction bases not matched to a gene: 5. Germline lookup yields CDR1 MNHEY and CDR2 SMNVEV (reference sequence). The CDR3 consists of 14 residues. The CDR3 loop is CASSRSGLAYEQYF. The CDR3 bases are TGTGCCAGCAGTAGATCGGGACTAGCCTACGAGCAGTACTTC.